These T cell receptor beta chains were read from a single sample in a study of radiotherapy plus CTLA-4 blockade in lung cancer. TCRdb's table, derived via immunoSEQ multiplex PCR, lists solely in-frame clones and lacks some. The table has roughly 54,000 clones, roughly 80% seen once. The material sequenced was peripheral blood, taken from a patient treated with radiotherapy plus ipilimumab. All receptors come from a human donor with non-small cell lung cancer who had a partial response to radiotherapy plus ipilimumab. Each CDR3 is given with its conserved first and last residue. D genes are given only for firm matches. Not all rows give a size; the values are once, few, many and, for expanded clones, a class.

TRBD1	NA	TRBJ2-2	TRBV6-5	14	TGTGCCAGCAGTACCGGGACAGGGGTCGGGGAGCTGTTTTTT	CASSTGTGVGELFF
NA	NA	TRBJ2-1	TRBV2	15	TGTGCCAGCAGTGAAATAGGGGGCTCCTACAATGAGCAGTTCTTC	CASSEIGGSYNEQFF
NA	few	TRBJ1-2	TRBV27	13	TGTGCCAGCAGGACAGACGCTAACTATGGCTACACCTTC	CASRTDANYGYTF
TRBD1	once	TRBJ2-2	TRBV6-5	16	TGTGCCAGCAGTTACGTTCAGGGGGCGGGCACCGGGGAGCTGTTTTTT	CASSYVQGAGTGELFF
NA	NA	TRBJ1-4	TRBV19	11	TGTGCCAGTAGCTTGAATGAAAAACTGTTTTTT	CASSLNEKLFF
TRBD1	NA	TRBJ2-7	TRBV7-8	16	TGTGCCAGCAGCGGACAGGGGTTCCCTCTCGTCTACGAGCAGTACTTC	CASSGQGFPLVYEQYF
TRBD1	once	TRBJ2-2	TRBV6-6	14	TGTGCCAGCAGTCGACAGGGGGAAGCCGGGGAGCTGTTTTTT	CASSRQGEAGELFF
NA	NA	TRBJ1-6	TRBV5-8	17	TGTGCCAGCAGCTCCTCCCGAGAGAGGAGATATAATTCACCCCTCCACTTT	CASSSSRERRYNSPLHF
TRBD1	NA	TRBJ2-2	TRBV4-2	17	TGTGCCAGCAGCCACGGGACAGGGGGCGACGGCACCGGGGAGCTGTTTTTT	CASSHGTGGDGTGELFF
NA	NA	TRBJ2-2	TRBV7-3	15	TGTGCCAGCAGCTTAACGGCCAGGAACACCGGGGAGCTGTTTTTT	CASSLTARNTGELFF
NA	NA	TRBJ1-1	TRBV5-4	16	TGTGCCAGCAGCCCTTCCCGGGGATGGGAGAACACTGAAGCTTTCTTT	CASSPSRGWENTEAFF
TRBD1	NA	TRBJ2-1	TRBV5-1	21	TGCGCCAGCAGCTTGGTTCCCCTTTCTCCTTTCACGGGACAGGGAACAAATGAGCAGTTCTTC	CASSLVPLSPFTGQGTNEQFF
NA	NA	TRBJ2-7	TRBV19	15	TGTGCCAGTAGTATAGGGCTTGGCAGGGCGGACGAGCAGTACTTC	CASSIGLGRADEQYF
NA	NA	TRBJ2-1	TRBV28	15	TGTGCCAGCAGCCCTCCGTTAGCGTCCTACAATGAGCAGTTCTTC	CASSPPLASYNEQFF
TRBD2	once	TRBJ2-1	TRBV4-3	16	TGCGCCAGCGGGGGGGGATCGGGGACTAGCCACAATGAGCAGTTCTTC	CASGGGSGTSHNEQFF
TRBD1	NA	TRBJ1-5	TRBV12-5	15	TGTGCTAGTGGTCCTGGGACAGTTAGCAATCAGCCCCAGCATTTT	CASGPGTVSNQPQHF
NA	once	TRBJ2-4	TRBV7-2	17	TGTGCCAGCAGCTTAGCTAGGACTAATTTAGCCAAAAACATTCAGTACTTC	CASSLARTNLAKNIQYF
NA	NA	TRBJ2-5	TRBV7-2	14	TGTGCCAGCAGCTTAATGGGGGCGGAGGAGACCCAGTACTTC	CASSLMGAEETQYF
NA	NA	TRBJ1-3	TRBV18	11	TGTGCCAGCTCACCATCGGACACCATATATTTT	CASSPSDTIYF
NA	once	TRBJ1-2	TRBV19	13	TGTGCCAGTAGTATACTTCAGGGAGGTGGCTACACCTTC	CASSILQGGGYTF
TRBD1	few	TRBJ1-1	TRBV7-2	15	TGTGCCAGCAGCTTTCGGGGACAGGGGGCAGGTGAAGCTTTCTTT	CASSFRGQGAGEAFF
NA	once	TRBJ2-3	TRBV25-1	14	TGTGCCAGCAGTGAACAGGGGAGCCCAGATACGCAGTATTTT	CASSEQGSPDTQYF
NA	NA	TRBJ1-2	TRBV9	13	TGTGCCAGCAGCCTACAGGGCTACTATGGCTACACCTTC	CASSLQGYYGYTF